The TCR beta chain described here comes from a study of blood T cell repertoires in COVID-19. At the level of the study: From the United States, Italy and Spain came samples of acute and convalescent COVID-19. From T cells, B-cell-depleted T cells, or PBMCs came the material, which was cDNA or gDNA.

CDR3 length equals 13 residues. The ends were cut back, 2 bases at V and 6 bases at J, with 10 bases in the middle. The sample holds one count of this clone. How the authors handled the data: Estimation of nucleated cell counts was performed using reference gene primer amplification. The repertoire was sequenced with immunoSEQ multiplex PCR; TCRdb's copy has only in-frame clones and lacks some. That table supplies the V and J calls and clone size; D and trimming were determined from the DNA. The sample contains roughly 180,000 clones, 70% to 90% of which appear only once. The clonotype originates from a man aged 65 to 85 with active or convalescent COVID-19. The sample consisted of peripheral blood. V is TRBV12-3 or TRBV12-4 and J is TRBJ1-1; a weak D match, TRBD1 (5 bases). CDR3 in DNA: TGTGCCAGCAGTTTATCAACAGGTGCTGAAGCTTTCTTT. Translation gives CASSLSTGAEAFF.